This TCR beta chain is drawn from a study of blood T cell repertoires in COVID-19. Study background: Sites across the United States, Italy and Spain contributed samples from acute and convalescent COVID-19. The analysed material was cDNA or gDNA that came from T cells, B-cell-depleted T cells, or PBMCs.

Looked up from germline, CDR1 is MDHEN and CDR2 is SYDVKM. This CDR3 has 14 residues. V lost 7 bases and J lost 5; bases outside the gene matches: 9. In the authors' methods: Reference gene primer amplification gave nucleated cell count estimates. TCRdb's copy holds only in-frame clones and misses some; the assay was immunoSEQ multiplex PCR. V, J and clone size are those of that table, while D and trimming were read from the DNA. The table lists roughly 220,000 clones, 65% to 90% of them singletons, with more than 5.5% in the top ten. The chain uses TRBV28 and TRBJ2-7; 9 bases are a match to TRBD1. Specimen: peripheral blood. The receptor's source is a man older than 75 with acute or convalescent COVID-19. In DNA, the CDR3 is TGTGCCAGCAACACTCGGGACAGGGTCCACGAGCAGTACTTC. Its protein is CASNTRDRVHEQYF.